This T cell receptor beta chain was sequenced during a study of T cell responses to AZD1222 COVID-19 vaccine. Overall study context: Doses given second, at about 4 or about 12 weeks, were pooled.

General observations from the study: Donors were largely white British and mainly female; clonal diversity was possibly underestimated.

The CDR3 loop spans 15 amino acids. The germline V gene encodes CDR1 SGHDT and CDR2 YYEEEE. V was pared by 5 bases and J by 2 bases, with 3 bases of the junction left unmatched. Remarks on this clone: The antigen remains undetermined.

Sequenced by immunoSEQ multiplex PCR; TCRdb stores in-frame clones only, minus some. This table holds 70,000 or so clones, roughly 90% found once. This material consisted of peripheral blood, taken on day 0 of AZD1222 vaccination. The rearrangement links TRBV5-6 to TRBJ2-1; 11 positions agree with TRBD2. This TCR came from an adult in good health. The CDR3 is CASSLAGGTYNEQFF. In nucleotides, the CDR3 is TGTGCCAGCAGTTTAGCGGGAGGGACCTACAATGAGCAGTTCTTC.